The entry below describes one TCR beta chain. This sample was included in a study of blood T cell repertoires in COVID-19. As for the study in general: Some COVID-19 samples were acute and others convalescent; all came from the United States, Italy and Spain. In each case, the material was cDNA or gDNA derived from T cells, B-cell-depleted T cells, or PBMCs.

Germline values: CDR1 ENHRY, CDR2 SYGVKD. V was clipped by 3 bases and J by 7 bases; unmatched bases: 8. The CDR3 extends over 16 amino acids. Authors' analysis steps: Amplification of reference gene primers was used by the study to estimate nucleated cell counts. Assay: immunoSEQ multiplex PCR; the TCRdb copy retains only in-frame clones and omits some. V and J calls and clone size follow that table, whereas D and trimming were derived from the DNA. This sample has about 95,000 clones, with just over 90% found just once. The sequencing sample was made of peripheral blood. The clonotype comes from a woman aged 50 to 60 in a cohort sampled during active COVID-19. The rearrangement uses TRBV10-3 and TRBJ2-1; 11 bases are shared with TRBD2. In DNA, the CDR3 is TGTGCCATCAGTGACCGGACTAGCGGGTGGGGGAATGAGCAGTTCTTC. Its translation: CAISDRTSGWGNEQFF.